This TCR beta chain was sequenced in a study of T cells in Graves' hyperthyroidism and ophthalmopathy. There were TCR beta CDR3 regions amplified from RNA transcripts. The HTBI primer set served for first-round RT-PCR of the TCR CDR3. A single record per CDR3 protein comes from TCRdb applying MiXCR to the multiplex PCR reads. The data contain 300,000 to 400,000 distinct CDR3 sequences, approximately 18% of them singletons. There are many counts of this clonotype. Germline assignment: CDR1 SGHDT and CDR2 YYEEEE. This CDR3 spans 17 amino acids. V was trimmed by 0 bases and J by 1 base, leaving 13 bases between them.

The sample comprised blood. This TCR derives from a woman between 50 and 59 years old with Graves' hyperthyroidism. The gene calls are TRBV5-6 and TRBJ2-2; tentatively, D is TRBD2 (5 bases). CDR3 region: CASSLVSGGENTGELFF. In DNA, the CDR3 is TGTGCCAGCAGCTTGGTCAGCGGCGGAGAGAACACCGGGGAGCTGTTTTTT.